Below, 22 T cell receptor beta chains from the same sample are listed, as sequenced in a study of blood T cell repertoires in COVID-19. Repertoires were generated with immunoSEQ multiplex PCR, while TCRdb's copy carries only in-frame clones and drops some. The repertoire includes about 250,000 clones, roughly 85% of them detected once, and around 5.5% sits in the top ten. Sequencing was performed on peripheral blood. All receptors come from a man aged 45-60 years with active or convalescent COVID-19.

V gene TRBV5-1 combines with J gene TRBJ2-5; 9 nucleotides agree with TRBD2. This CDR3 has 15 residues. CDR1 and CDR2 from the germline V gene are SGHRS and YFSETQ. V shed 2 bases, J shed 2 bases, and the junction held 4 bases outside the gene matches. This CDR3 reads CASSFSGSQQETQYF. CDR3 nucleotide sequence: TGCGCCAGCAGCTTTAGCGGGAGCCAACAAGAGACCCAGTACTTC.

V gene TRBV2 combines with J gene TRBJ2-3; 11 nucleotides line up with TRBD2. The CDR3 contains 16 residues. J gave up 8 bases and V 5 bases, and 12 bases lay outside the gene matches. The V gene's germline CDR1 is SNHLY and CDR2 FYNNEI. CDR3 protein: CASSFSSGRTTGTQYF. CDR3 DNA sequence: TGTGCCAGCAGTTTTTCTAGCGGGAGGACAACGGGTACGCAGTATTTT.

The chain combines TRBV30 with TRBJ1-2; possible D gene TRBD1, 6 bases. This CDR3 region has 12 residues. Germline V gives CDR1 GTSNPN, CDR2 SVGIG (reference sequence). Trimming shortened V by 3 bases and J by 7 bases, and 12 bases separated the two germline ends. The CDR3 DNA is TGTGCCTGGAGCAACAGGGCTGGTGGCTACACCTTC. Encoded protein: CAWSNRAGGYTF.

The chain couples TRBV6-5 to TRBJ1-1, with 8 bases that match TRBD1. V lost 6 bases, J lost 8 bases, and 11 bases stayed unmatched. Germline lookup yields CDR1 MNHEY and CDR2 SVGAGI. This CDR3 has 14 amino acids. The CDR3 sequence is CASRRQGPFVEAFF. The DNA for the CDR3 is TGTGCCAGCAGAAGACAGGGGCCATTTGTCGAAGCTTTCTTT.

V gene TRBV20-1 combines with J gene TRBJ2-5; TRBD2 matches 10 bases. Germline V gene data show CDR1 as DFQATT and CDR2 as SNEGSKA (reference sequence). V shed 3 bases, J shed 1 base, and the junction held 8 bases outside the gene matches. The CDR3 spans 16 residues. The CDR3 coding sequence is TGCAGTGCTAGTCTGCCCCTAGCGGGAGCCCAAGAGACCCAGTACTTC. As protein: CSASLPLAGAQETQYF.

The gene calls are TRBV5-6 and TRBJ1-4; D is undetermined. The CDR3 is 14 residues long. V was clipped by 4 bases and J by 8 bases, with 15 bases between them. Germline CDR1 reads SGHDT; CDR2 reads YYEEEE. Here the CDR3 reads CASSRAGLNEKLFF. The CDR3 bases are TGTGCCAGCAGCAGAGCTGGGCTTAACGAAAAACTGTTTTTT.

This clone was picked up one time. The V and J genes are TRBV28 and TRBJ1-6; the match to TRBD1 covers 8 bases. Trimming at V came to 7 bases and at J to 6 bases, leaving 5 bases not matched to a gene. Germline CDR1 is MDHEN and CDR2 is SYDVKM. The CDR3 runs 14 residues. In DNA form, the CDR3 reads TGTGCCAGCAATCCCGGACAGGGTAATTCACCCCTCCACTTT. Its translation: CASNPGQGNSPLHF.

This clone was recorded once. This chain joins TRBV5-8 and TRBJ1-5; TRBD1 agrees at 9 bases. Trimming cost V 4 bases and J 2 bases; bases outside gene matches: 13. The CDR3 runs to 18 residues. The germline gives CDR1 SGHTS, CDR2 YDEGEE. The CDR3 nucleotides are TGTGCCAGCAGCGTCCAACAGGGGGCCCTATCCGGCAATCAGCCCCAGCATTTT. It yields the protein CASSVQQGALSGNQPQHF.

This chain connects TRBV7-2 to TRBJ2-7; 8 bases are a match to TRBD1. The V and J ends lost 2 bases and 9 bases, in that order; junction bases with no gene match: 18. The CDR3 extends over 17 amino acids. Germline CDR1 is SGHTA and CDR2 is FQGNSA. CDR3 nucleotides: TGTGCCAGCAGCTTACCCAAAGAGGGACAGGCCATCTTTTGGCAGTACTTC. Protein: CASSLPKEGQAIFWQYF.

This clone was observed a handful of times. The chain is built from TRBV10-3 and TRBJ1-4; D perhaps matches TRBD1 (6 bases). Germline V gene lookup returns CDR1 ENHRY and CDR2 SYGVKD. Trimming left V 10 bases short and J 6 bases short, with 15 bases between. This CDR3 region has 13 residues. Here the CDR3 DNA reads TGTGCCACCTCGGGAGGGGGGGATGAAAAACTGTTTTTT. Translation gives CATSGGGDEKLFF.

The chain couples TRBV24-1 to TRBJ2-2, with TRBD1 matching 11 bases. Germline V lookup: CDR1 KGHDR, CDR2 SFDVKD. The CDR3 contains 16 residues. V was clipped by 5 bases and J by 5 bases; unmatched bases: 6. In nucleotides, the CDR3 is TGTGCCACCAGTGGTGCCGGACAGGGGGCAACCGGGGAGCTGTTTTTT. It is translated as CATSGAGQGATGELFF.

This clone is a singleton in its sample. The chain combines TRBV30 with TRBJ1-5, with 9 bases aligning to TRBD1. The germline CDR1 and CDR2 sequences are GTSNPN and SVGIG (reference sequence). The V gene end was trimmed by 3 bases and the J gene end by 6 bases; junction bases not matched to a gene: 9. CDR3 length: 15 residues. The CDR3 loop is CAWRVSTGGSQPQHF. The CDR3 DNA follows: TGTGCCTGGAGGGTATCAACAGGGGGCTCTCAGCCCCAGCATTTT. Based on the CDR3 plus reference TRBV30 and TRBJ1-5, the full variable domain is SQTIHQWPATLVQPVGSPLSLECTVEGTSNPNLYWYRQAAGRGLQLLFYSVGIGQISSEVPQNLSASRPQDRQFILSSKKLLLSDSGFYLCAWRVSTGGSQPQHFGDGTRLSIL.

The CDR3 bases are TGTGCCAGCAACATACAGGGTAATGAGCAGTTCTTC. It codes for CASNIQGNEQFF. The chain employs TRBV2 and TRBJ2-1; TRBD1 is a possible D gene (6 bases). The CDR3 sequence is 12 residues long. The V gene lost 7 bases and the J gene lost 7 bases, with 11 bases spanning the gap. Germline-derived CDR1 and CDR2 are SNHLY and FYNNEI.

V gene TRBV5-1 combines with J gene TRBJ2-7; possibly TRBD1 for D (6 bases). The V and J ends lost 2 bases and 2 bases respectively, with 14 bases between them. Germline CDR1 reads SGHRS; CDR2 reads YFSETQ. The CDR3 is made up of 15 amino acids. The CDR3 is CASSLRQATPYEQYF. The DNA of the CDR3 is TGCGCCAGCAGCTTAAGACAGGCTACCCCCTACGAGCAGTACTTC.

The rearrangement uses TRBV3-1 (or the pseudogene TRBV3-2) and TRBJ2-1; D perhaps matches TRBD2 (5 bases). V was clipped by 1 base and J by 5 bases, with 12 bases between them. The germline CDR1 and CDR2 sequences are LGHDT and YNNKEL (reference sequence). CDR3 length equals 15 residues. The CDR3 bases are TGTGCCAGCAGCCAAGGGGTAGCGCATAACAATGAGCAGTTCTTC. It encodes CASSQGVAHNNEQFF.

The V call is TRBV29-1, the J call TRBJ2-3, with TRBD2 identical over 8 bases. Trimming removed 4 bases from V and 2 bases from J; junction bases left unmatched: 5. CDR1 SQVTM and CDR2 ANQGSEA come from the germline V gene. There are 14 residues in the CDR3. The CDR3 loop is CSVGEGLATDTQYF. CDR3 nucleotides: TGCAGCGTTGGCGAAGGACTAGCCACAGATACGCAGTATTTT.

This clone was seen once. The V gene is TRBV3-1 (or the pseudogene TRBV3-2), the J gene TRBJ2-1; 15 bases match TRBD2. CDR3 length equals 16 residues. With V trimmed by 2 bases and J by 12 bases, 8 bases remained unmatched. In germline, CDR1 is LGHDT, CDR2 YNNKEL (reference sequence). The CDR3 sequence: CASSQQGLAGGVRQFF. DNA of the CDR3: TGTGCCAGCAGCCAACAGGGACTAGCGGGAGGAGTTAGGCAGTTCTTC.

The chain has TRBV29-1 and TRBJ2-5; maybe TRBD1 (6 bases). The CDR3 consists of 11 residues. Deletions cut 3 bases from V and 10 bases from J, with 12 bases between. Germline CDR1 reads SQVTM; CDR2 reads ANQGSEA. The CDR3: CSVDSAGDQYF. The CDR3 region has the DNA TGCAGCGTTGATTCAGCAGGGGACCAGTACTTC.

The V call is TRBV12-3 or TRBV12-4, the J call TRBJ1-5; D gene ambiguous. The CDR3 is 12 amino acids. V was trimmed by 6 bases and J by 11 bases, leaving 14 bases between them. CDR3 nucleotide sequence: TGTGCCAGCAGCGAGGGTGTTCGGGCCCAGCATTTT. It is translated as CASSEGVRAQHF.

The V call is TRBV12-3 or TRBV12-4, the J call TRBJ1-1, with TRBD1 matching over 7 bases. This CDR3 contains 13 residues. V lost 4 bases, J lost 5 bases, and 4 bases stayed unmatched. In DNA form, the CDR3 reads TGTGCCAGCAGTTCTCCAGGGGGGACTGAAGCTTTCTTT. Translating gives CASSSPGGTEAFF.

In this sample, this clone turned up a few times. The CDR3 DNA is TGTGCCAGCAGCCTCCGGGGGGCGGGTATCTCCTACGAGCAGTACTTC. It encodes CASSLRGAGISYEQYF. V and J are TRBV7-2 and TRBJ2-7, with a tentative D call TRBD2 (7 bases). Germline CDR1 is SGHTA and CDR2 is FQGNSA. V dropped 5 bases and J dropped 0 bases, with 17 bases sitting between them. The CDR3 loop spans 16 amino acids.

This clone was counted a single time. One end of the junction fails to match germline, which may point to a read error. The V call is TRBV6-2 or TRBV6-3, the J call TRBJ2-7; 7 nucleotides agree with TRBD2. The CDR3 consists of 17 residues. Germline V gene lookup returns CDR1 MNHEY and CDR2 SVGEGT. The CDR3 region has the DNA TGTGCCAGCAATTACTCGAGGCCTAGCGGACCACTCTACGAGCAGTACTTC. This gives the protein CASNYSRPSGPLYEQYF.